The clone carrying this T cell receptor (beta chain) was counted a few times. Its specificity is unknown. Use of 60 Vbeta and 13 Jbeta primers characterized the PCR. Here immunoSEQ multiplex PCR was the method, and the copy in TCRdb shows in-frame clones only, minus some. The sample has roughly 150,000 clones, 65% to 70% seen once; the top ten hold approximately 1.7%. This specimen comes from a study of cytomegalovirus exposure and HLA in healthy donors. Study observations and caveats: Trimming of TCR beta V- and J-genes showed a link, identified in a later analysis, to a missense DCLRE1C variant. In a later analysis, TCR association rates varied by HLA locus: DRB1 most, HLA-C fewest.

The J segment lost 8 bases and the V segment lost 4 bases, leaving 16 bases of the junction unmatched. The germline V gene has CDR1 SGHVT and CDR2 SQSDAQ. The CDR3 is 17 residues long. As for the donors, each was a healthy bone marrow donor. The clonotype was recovered from a human donor in good health. Sequencing was performed on PBMCs. The chain joins TRBV7-4 to TRBJ2-1, with 8 positions matching TRBD2. CDR3 in amino acids: CASSSRLGLALSDEQFF. The CDR3 nucleotides read TGTGCCAGCAGCTCCAGACTAGGACTAGCTTTGTCCGATGAGCAGTTCTTC.